The clone carrying this T cell receptor beta chain appeared a few times. What it binds is unknown. The record originates from a study of T-cell memory formation after mild COVID-19. For the study at large: Clusters were largely donor specific.

The germline CDR1 and CDR2 sequences are SNHLY and FYNNEI. The germline V and J ends were trimmed by 11 bases and 0 bases, with 6 bases remaining between them. CDR3 length equals 11 residues. TCRdb itself ran the 5' RACE reads through MiXCR, one entry per CDR3 protein. The sample lists about 610,000 distinct CDR3 sequences, 17% seen once, with around 7.8% in the top ten. Overall study results and limits: Clones that contracted from day 15 to 85 were balanced CD4/CD8, while later expanders leaned CD4+. Largely, contracting CD4+ clones fell within CM and EM, and contracting CD8+ clones within EMRA.

The clonotype originates from an adult woman who had mild COVID-19 (a few samples of this study predate the infection). Cell type and time point are not known. The sample comprised PBMCs or a T cell subset sorted from them (not recorded which). This rearrangement joins TRBV2 to TRBJ2-3; possibly TRBD2 for D (6 bases). CDR3 residues: CAGGSTDTQYF. The CDR3 region has the DNA TGTGCCGGGGGGAGCACAGATACGCAGTATTTT.